The 6 T cell receptor beta chains below all came from one sample that was sequenced in a study of CD8+ T cells in alopecia areata. Sample treatment: oral pan-JAK inhibitor, 5-10 mg twice daily. Following RNA extraction, reverse transcription yielded cDNA that acted as the sequencing template. Some clones are missing from TCRdb's copy, which holds only in-frame ones; the method was immunoSEQ multiplex PCR. The repertoire holds around 200,000 clones, with 40% to 65% as singletons. Material: CD8+ T cells sorted from blood, obtained at week 24, from a patient treated with tofacitinib. The source is a human donor with alopecia areata.

The chain uses TRBV29-1 and TRBJ2-7; a weak D match, TRBD2 (6 bases). The CDR3 totals 14 residues. The V gene lost 3 bases and the J gene lost 6 bases, with 18 bases spanning the gap. Germline V gives CDR1 SQVTM, CDR2 ANQGSEA. The CDR3 sequence is CSVDLLGDLGEQYF. DNA for the CDR3: TGCAGCGTTGATCTACTCGGGGACTTAGGCGAGCAGTACTTC.

J is TRBJ1-2 and V is TRBV29-1; D gene unclear. Germline V gene sequence: CDR1 SQVTM, CDR2 ANQGSEA. V was trimmed by 3 bases and J by 8 bases, leaving 16 bases between them. The CDR3 contains 13 residues. This chain's CDR3 is CSVEIPAERGYTF. CDR3 nucleotides: TGCAGCGTTGAGATCCCTGCCGAGCGAGGCTACACCTTC.

In its sample, this clone was seen a few times. This chain joins TRBV29-1 and TRBJ2-2; D is undetermined. Trimming removed 0 bases at V and 8 bases at J, with 10 bases between. Germline V lookup: CDR1 SQVTM, CDR2 ANQGSEA. CDR3 length: 13 amino acids. The CDR3 coding sequence is TGCAGCGTTGAAGACAGCTCCGGGGGGGAGCTGTTTTTT. Translation gives CSVEDSSGGELFF.

V is TRBV30 and J is TRBJ2-1, with TRBD2 identical over 9 bases. With 0 bases clipped from V and 5 bases from J, the junction kept 2 bases outside the gene matches. CDR1 and CDR2 (germline): GTSNPN, SVGIG (reference sequence). The CDR3 loop spans 14 amino acids. CDR3 residues: CAWSVLAGDNEQFF. The CDR3 coding sequence is TGTGCCTGGAGTGTACTAGCGGGTGACAATGAGCAGTTCTTC.

This chain connects TRBV9 to TRBJ2-1; D gene uncertain. The length of the CDR3 is 11 residues. Trimming stripped 3 bases from V and 6 bases from J, with 4 bases between. From germline, CDR1 is SGDLS and CDR2 YYNGEE. The CDR3, as DNA: TGTGCCAGCAGCGGGGGCAATGAGCAGTTCTTC. This gives the protein CASSGGNEQFF.

CDR3 loop: CSVEADYTDTQYF. The CDR3, as DNA: TGCAGCGTTGAGGCGGATTACACAGATACGCAGTATTTT. The rearrangement joins TRBV29-1 to TRBJ2-3; no reliable D call. This CDR3 comprises 13 residues. From germline, CDR1 is SQVTM and CDR2 ANQGSEA. The V and J ends lost 3 bases and 2 bases respectively, with 9 bases between them.